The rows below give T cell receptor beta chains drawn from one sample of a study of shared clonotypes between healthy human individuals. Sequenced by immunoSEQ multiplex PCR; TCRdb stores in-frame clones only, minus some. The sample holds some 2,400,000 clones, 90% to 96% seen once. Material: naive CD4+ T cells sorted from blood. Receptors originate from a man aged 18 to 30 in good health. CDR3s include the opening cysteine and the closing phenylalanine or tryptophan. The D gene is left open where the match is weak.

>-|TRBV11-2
CASSRGATDTQYF
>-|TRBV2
CASGDDYNSPLHF
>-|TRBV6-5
CASSYSKGPGEKLFF
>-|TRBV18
CASSPPSRREKLFF
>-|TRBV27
CASSLKKGRGNSYEQYF
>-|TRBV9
CASNQEGAAYEQYF
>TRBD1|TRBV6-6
CASRIPTGGSYEQYF
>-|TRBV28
CASIRQEAFF
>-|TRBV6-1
CASSEARLYGYTF
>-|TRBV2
CASMNARRGSYEQYF
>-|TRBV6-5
CASRWSSPNYGYTF
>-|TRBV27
CASSFTGNYGYTF